These 3 T cell receptor beta chains originate from one sample sequenced in a study of control samples from healthy donors and cancer patients (TCRdb year 2020). To prepare the library, the immunoSEQ multiplex PCR assay was applied. As stored in TCRdb, this immuneACCESS dataset retains in-frame rearrangements with V and J assigned. A fraction of the clones does not appear; measured against another copy, unresolved V genes explain less than half of the discrepancy, and the remainder lacks a known reason. The sample data list 170,000 or so clones, and 90% to 95% of these were observed just once. Over 6.5% of the sample lies in the top ten. Input material: blood. The receptors here all came from a woman between 40 and 50 years old in good health.

This clone occurred once. For the CDR3, the DNA is TGTGCCAGCAGCTCAGAGCGGGCCGGCTACGAGCAGTACTTC. Its protein is CASSSERAGYEQYF. J is TRBJ2-7 and V is TRBV11-2; possible D gene TRBD2, 6 bases. Germline V gene lookup returns CDR1 SGHAT and CDR2 FQNNGV. V was cut by 4 bases and J by 3 bases, with 13 bases left in between. This CDR3 comprises 14 residues.

V and J are TRBV12-5 and TRBJ2-3; 7 bases align to TRBD2. Trimming removed 6 bases from V and 1 base from J; junction bases left unmatched: 28. The length of the CDR3 is 22 residues. The germline V gene encodes CDR1 LGHNT and CDR2 FRNRAP. Here the CDR3 reads CASGTGQGGLFGGRLGTDTQYF. CDR3 DNA: TGTGCTAGTGGGACCGGGCAGGGAGGGCTGTTTGGCGGGAGATTGGGCACAGATACGCAGTATTTT.

J is TRBJ1-5 and V is TRBV19, with 8 nucleotides matching TRBD1. Germline values: CDR1 LNHDA, CDR2 SQIVND (reference sequence). The ends lost 6 bases at V and 6 bases at J; junction bases unmatched: 10. The CDR3 has 15 amino acids. CDR3 protein: CASSRRTGRFQPQHF. The CDR3 DNA reads as TGTGCCAGTAGCCGTCGGACAGGGCGGTTTCAGCCCCAGCATTTT.